These T cell receptor beta chains were read from a single sample in a study of T-cell memory formation after mild COVID-19. TCRdb ran MiXCR on the 5' RACE reads and lists one entry per CDR3 protein. The sample carries about 150,000 distinct CDR3 sequences, 10% to 15% recorded once. Material for sequencing was PBMCs or a T cell subset sorted from them (not recorded which). The source of these receptors is a man in his late teens or twenties who had mild COVID-19 (a few samples of this study predate the infection). Cell type and time point are not known. Both conserved end residues are part of each CDR3. The D gene is left open where the match is weak. Clone sizes are given selectively: once, few, many, or a class where the clone is expanded.

V gene: TRBV5-1; J gene: TRBJ1-1; D gene: NA; clone size: NA; CDR3 protein: CASSLEQGGTEAFF; CDR3 DNA: TGCGCCAGCAGCTTGGAACAGGGAGGCACTGAAGCTTTCTTT
V gene: TRBV20-1; J gene: TRBJ1-1; D gene: TRBD1; clone size: NA; CDR3 protein: CSARRTGLSTEAFF; CDR3 DNA: TGCAGTGCTAGAAGGACAGGGCTCTCCACTGAAGCTTTCTTT
V gene: TRBV11-1; J gene: TRBJ2-1; D gene: TRBD1; clone size: few; CDR3 protein: CASSQQGARYNEQFF; CDR3 DNA: TGTGCCAGCAGCCAACAGGGGGCGCGTTACAATGAGCAGTTCTTC
V gene: TRBV12-5; J gene: TRBJ1-1; D gene: NA; clone size: few; CDR3 protein: CASGLGRGAEAFF; CDR3 DNA: TGTGCTAGTGGTTTGGGCAGGGGAGCTGAAGCTTTCTTT
V gene: TRBV7-8; J gene: TRBJ2-5; D gene: NA; clone size: few; CDR3 protein: CASSLRATQYF; CDR3 DNA: TGTGCCAGCAGCTTAAGGGCGACCCAGTACTTC
V gene: TRBV20-1; J gene: TRBJ1-5; D gene: NA; clone size: NA; CDR3 protein: CSASSSGAGQPQLF; CDR3 DNA: TGCAGTGCTAGTAGTTCAGGGGCAGGTCAGCCGCAGCTTTTT
V gene: TRBV5-1; J gene: TRBJ2-4; D gene: TRBD2; clone size: NA; CDR3 protein: CASSETSAGLIAKNIQYF; CDR3 DNA: TGCGCCAGCAGCGAGACTAGCGCGGGGTTAATAGCCAAAAACATTCAGTACTTC
V gene: TRBV6-5; J gene: TRBJ2-4; D gene: NA; clone size: few; CDR3 protein: CASSRRWENIQYF; CDR3 DNA: TGTGCCAGCAGCCGACGGTGGGAAAACATTCAGTACTTC
V gene: TRBV6-2/TRBV6-3; J gene: TRBJ2-5; D gene: TRBD2; clone size: NA; CDR3 protein: CASRLAGSLPAQYF; CDR3 DNA: TGTGCCAGCAGACTAGCGGGGTCCCTTCCGGCCCAGTACTTC
V gene: TRBV3-1; J gene: TRBJ1-4; D gene: NA; clone size: NA; CDR3 protein: CASSPQAGLKLFF; CDR3 DNA: TGTGCCAGCAGTCCGCAGGCAGGGCTAAAACTGTTTTTT
V gene: TRBV5-1; J gene: TRBJ1-4; D gene: NA; clone size: NA; CDR3 protein: CASSLFGGYSEKLFF; CDR3 DNA: TGCGCCAGCAGCTTGTTCGGGGGCTATAGTGAAAAACTGTTTTTT
V gene: TRBV20-1; J gene: TRBJ1-2; D gene: NA; clone size: few; CDR3 protein: CSALRTDGYTF; CDR3 DNA: TGCAGTGCCCTTAGGACTGATGGCTACACCTTC
V gene: TRBV5-1; J gene: TRBJ2-3; D gene: NA; clone size: few; CDR3 protein: CATQQGSSTDTQYF; CDR3 DNA: TGCGCCACCCAGCAGGGGTCTAGCACAGATACGCAGTATTTT
V gene: TRBV5-1; J gene: TRBJ1-2; D gene: TRBD1; clone size: many; CDR3 protein: CASSEGTGGLYGYTF; CDR3 DNA: TGCGCCAGCAGCGAAGGGACAGGGGGCCTCTATGGCTACACCTTC
V gene: TRBV5-6; J gene: TRBJ2-3; D gene: NA; clone size: many; CDR3 protein: CASSLGWGGTDTQYF; CDR3 DNA: TGTGCCAGCAGCCTGGGATGGGGGGGCACAGATACGCAGTATTTT
V gene: TRBV7-6; J gene: TRBJ2-7; D gene: TRBD1; clone size: NA; CDR3 protein: CASSLDRGLYEQYF; CDR3 DNA: TGTGCCAGCAGCTTGGACAGGGGGCTGTACGAGCAGTACTTC
V gene: TRBV7-2; J gene: TRBJ1-2; D gene: NA; clone size: few; CDR3 protein: CASSSGRTYGYTF; CDR3 DNA: TGTGCCAGCAGTTCGGGACGGACCTATGGCTACACCTTC
V gene: TRBV11-2; J gene: TRBJ2-6; D gene: NA; clone size: few; CDR3 protein: CASSLRAGVSSGANVLTF; CDR3 DNA: TGTGCCAGCAGCCTCCGGGCAGGCGTCTCCTCTGGGGCCAACGTCCTGACTTTC
V gene: TRBV14; J gene: TRBJ1-4; D gene: NA; clone size: NA; CDR3 protein: CASSQDSAKLFF; CDR3 DNA: TGTGCCAGCAGCCAAGATTCAGCAAAACTGTTTTTT
V gene: TRBV12-3/TRBV12-4; J gene: TRBJ2-7; D gene: NA; clone size: few; CDR3 protein: CASSRAFSYEQYF; CDR3 DNA: TGTGCCAGCAGTCGGGCCTTCTCCTACGAGCAGTACTTC
V gene: TRBV12-3/TRBV12-4; J gene: TRBJ1-6; D gene: TRBD1; clone size: many; CDR3 protein: CASSLGGQGDSPLHF; CDR3 DNA: TGTGCCAGCAGTTTGGGCGGACAGGGGGATTCACCCCTCCACTTT
V gene: TRBV5-1; J gene: TRBJ2-5; D gene: NA; clone size: many; CDR3 protein: CASSAGTGDETQYF; CDR3 DNA: TGCGCCAGCAGCGCAGGGACCGGGGACGAGACCCAGTACTTC
V gene: TRBV5-4; J gene: TRBJ2-3; D gene: NA; clone size: NA; CDR3 protein: CASSPQVSRGVDTQYF; CDR3 DNA: TGTGCCAGCAGCCCCCAGGTGTCACGGGGTGTCGATACGCAGTATTTT
V gene: TRBV9; J gene: TRBJ2-3; D gene: TRBD2; clone size: NA; CDR3 protein: CASSRETSVPQDTQYF; CDR3 DNA: TGTGCCAGCAGCCGTGAAACTAGCGTCCCTCAAGATACGCAGTATTTT
V gene: TRBV14; J gene: TRBJ2-1; D gene: TRBD2; clone size: NA; CDR3 protein: CASSLWTSHFANEQFF; CDR3 DNA: TGTGCCAGCAGCCTCTGGACTAGCCATTTTGCCAATGAGCAGTTCTTC
V gene: TRBV3-1; J gene: TRBJ1-2; D gene: NA; clone size: NA; CDR3 protein: CASSQGDGYGYTF; CDR3 DNA: TGTGCCAGCAGCCAGGGCGATGGCTATGGCTACACCTTC
V gene: TRBV14; J gene: TRBJ1-3; D gene: NA; clone size: few; CDR3 protein: CASSQGRNTIYF; CDR3 DNA: TGTGCCAGCAGCCAAGGACGAAACACCATATATTTT
V gene: TRBV5-1; J gene: TRBJ1-2; D gene: NA; clone size: few; CDR3 protein: CASSPEQGASYTF; CDR3 DNA: TGCGCCAGCAGCCCCGAGCAGGGAGCGAGCTACACCTTC
V gene: TRBV20-1; J gene: TRBJ2-3; D gene: NA; clone size: NA; CDR3 protein: CSAQARADTQYF; CDR3 DNA: TGCAGTGCACAGGCCCGGGCAGATACGCAGTATTTT
V gene: TRBV5-1; J gene: TRBJ2-7; D gene: TRBD1; clone size: few; CDR3 protein: CASSLARTGSSYEQYF; CDR3 DNA: TGCGCCAGCAGCCTTGCCCGGACAGGGAGCTCCTACGAGCAGTACTTC
V gene: TRBV20-1; J gene: TRBJ2-1; D gene: NA; clone size: few; CDR3 protein: CSVEGGPYNEQFF; CDR3 DNA: TGCAGTGTTGAGGGGGGTCCCTACAATGAGCAGTTCTTC
V gene: TRBV6-6; J gene: TRBJ2-3; D gene: TRBD2; clone size: few; CDR3 protein: CASRGTSGLGSTDTQYF; CDR3 DNA: TGTGCCAGCAGGGGGACTAGCGGGCTTGGCAGCACAGATACGCAGTATTTT
V gene: TRBV2; J gene: TRBJ2-1; D gene: NA; clone size: few; CDR3 protein: CASSSTDNEQFF; CDR3 DNA: TGTGCCAGCAGCTCGACAGACAATGAGCAGTTCTTC
V gene: TRBV5-1; J gene: TRBJ2-3; D gene: TRBD2; clone size: few; CDR3 protein: CASRSGTSGGTDTQYF; CDR3 DNA: TGCGCCAGCAGATCCGGGACTAGCGGGGGGACAGATACGCAGTATTTT
V gene: TRBV10-2; J gene: TRBJ1-6; D gene: TRBD1; clone size: few; CDR3 protein: CASTKGQGWENSPLHF; CDR3 DNA: TGCGCCAGCACCAAGGGACAGGGCTGGGAAAATTCACCCCTCCACTTT
V gene: TRBV7-9; J gene: TRBJ1-2; D gene: NA; clone size: NA; CDR3 protein: CASSLQEDGYTF; CDR3 DNA: TGTGCCAGCAGCCTTCAGGAGGATGGCTACACCTTC
V gene: TRBV20-1; J gene: TRBJ2-5; D gene: TRBD2; clone size: few; CDR3 protein: CSARSHTTSGGLTQYF; CDR3 DNA: TGCAGTGCTAGATCCCATACGACTAGCGGGGGTCTGACCCAGTACTTC